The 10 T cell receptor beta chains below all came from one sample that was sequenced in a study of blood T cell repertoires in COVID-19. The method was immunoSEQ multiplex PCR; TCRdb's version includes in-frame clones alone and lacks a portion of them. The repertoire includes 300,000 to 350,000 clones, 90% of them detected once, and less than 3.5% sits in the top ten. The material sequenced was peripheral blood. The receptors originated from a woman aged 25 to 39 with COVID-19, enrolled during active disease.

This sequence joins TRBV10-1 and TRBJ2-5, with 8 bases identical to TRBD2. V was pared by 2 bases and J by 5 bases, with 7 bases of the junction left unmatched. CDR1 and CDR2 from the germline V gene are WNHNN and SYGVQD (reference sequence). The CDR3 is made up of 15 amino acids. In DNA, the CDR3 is TGCGCCAGCAGTGAGGTAGCGGGAATATCGGAGACCCAGTACTTC. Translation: CASSEVAGISETQYF.

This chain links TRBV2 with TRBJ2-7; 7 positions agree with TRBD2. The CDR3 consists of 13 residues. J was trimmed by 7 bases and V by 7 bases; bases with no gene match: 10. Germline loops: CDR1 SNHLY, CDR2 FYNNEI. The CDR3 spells CASTRLAVSEQYF. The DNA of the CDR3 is TGTGCCAGCACTCGTCTAGCGGTGAGTGAGCAGTACTTC.

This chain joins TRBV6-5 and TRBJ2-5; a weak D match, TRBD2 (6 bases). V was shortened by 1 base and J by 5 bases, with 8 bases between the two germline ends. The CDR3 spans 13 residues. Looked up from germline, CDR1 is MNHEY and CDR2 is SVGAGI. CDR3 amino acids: CASSYLGGETQYF. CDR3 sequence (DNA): TGTGCCAGCAGTTACTTGGGAGGCGAGACCCAGTACTTC.

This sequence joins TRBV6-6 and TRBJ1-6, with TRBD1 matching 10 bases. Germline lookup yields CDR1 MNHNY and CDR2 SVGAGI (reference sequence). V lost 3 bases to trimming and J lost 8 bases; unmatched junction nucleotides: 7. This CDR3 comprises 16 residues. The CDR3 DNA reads TGTGCCAGCAGTTATCTAGGGACAGGGGTCGATTCACCCCTCCACTTT. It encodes CASSYLGTGVDSPLHF.

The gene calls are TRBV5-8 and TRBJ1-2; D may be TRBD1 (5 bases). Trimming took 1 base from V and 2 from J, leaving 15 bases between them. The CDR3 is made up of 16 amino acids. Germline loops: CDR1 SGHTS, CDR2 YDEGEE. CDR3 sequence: CASSLPGLRGNYGYTF. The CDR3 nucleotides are TGTGCCAGCAGCTTGCCGGGACTCCGAGGAAACTATGGCTACACCTTC.

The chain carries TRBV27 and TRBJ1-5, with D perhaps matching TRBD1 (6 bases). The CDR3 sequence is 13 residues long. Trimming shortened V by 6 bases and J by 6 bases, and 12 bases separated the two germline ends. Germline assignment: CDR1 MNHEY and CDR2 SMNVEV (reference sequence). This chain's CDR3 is CASRVQGGQPQHF. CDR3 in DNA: TGTGCCAGCAGAGTACAGGGCGGTCAGCCCCAGCATTTT.

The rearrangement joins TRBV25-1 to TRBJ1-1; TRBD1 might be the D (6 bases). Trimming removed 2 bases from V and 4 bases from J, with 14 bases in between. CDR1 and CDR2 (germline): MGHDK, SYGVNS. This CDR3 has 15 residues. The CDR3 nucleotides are TGTGCCAGCAGTGAACAGGGCAGGGGCGGCACTGAAGCTTTCTTT. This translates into CASSEQGRGGTEAFF.

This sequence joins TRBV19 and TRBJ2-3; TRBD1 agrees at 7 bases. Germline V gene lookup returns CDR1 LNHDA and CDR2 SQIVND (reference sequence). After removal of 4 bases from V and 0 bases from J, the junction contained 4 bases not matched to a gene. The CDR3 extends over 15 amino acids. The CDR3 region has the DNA TGTGCCAGTAGTACGACAGGGATCAGCACAGATACGCAGTATTTT. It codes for CASSTTGISTDTQYF.

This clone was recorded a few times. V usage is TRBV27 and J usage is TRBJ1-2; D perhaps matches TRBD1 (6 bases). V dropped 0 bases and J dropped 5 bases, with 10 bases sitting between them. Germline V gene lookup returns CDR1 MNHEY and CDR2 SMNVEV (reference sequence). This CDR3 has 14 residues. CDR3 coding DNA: TGTGCCAGCAGTTTATCGCGGGGGGCTTATGGCTACACCTTC. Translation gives CASSLSRGAYGYTF.

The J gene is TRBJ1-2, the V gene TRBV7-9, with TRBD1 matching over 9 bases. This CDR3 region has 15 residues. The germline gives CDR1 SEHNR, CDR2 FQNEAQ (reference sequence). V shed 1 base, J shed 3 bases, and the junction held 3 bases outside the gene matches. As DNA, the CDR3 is TGTGCCAGCAGCTTAGGGGACAGGGTATACTATGGCTACACCTTC. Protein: CASSLGDRVYYGYTF.